The 14 T cell receptor beta chains in this list originate from one sample, sequenced in a study of early T cells in non-severe SARS-CoV-2 infection. From the 5' RACE reads, TCRdb called clonotypes with MiXCR, one entry per CDR3 protein. This table holds roughly 100,000 distinct CDR3 sequences, under 15% found once. The source material was whole blood. These receptors were obtained from an adult who was a healthcare worker with PCR-confirmed SARS-CoV-2 infection or an uninfected control (not recorded which).

This rearrangement joins TRBV5-1 to TRBJ2-3, with 8 bases matching TRBD1. This CDR3 spans 13 amino acids. Unmatched junction bases numbered 4, after V lost 6 bases and J lost 4 bases. Germline loops: CDR1 SGHRS, CDR2 YFSETQ. CDR3 loop: CASTDRGADTQYF. The CDR3 region has the DNA TGCGCCAGCACTGACAGGGGCGCAGATACGCAGTATTTT.

In this sample, this clonotype turned up a few times. The chain recombines TRBV7-6 with TRBJ2-1; 8 bases are a match to TRBD2. The germline V gene has CDR1 SGHVS and CDR2 FNYEAQ. The CDR3 is 18 amino acids. V lost 1 base to trimming and J lost 2 bases; unmatched junction nucleotides: 10. CDR3 nucleotide sequence: TGTGCCAGCAGCTTAGAATCCGGGACTAGTATCGCCTACAATGAGCAGTTCTTC. This sequence encodes CASSLESGTSIAYNEQFF.

A few counts support this clonotype. The J gene is TRBJ2-7, the V gene TRBV28, with D tentatively TRBD1 (6 bases). Germline-derived CDR1 and CDR2 are MDHEN and SYDVKM. The CDR3 contains 13 residues. V was pared by 5 bases and J by 11 bases, with 19 bases between. The CDR3 region is CASSLQRPGEKYF. CDR3 nucleotides: TGTGCCAGCAGTCTCCAACGCCCAGGGGAGAAGTACTTC.

The rearrangement joins TRBV4-3 to TRBJ2-2, with 7 bases aligning to TRBD2. Looked up from germline, CDR1 is LGHNA and CDR2 is YSLEER. The CDR3 is 20 amino acids. J was trimmed by 3 bases and V by 6 bases; bases with no gene match: 22. The chain's CDR3 is CASSHKGWRDLGRDTGELFF. The CDR3 DNA reads TGCGCCAGCAGTCACAAGGGCTGGCGGGACCTGGGGAGGGACACCGGGGAGCTGTTTTTT.

The J gene is TRBJ1-1, the V gene TRBV18; D is possibly TRBD1 (5 bases). Germline V gives CDR1 KGHSH, CDR2 LQKENI. There are 14 residues in the CDR3. Trimming removed 4 bases from V and 3 bases from J, with 12 bases in between. CDR3 sequence reads: CASSLRGAYTEAFF. CDR3 DNA: TGTGCCAGCTCACTGAGGGGCGCCTACACTGAAGCTTTCTTT.

J is TRBJ2-1 and V is TRBV7-2; D gene uncertain. Trimming stripped 7 bases from V and 7 bases from J, with 17 bases between. The CDR3 runs 14 residues. Germline-derived CDR1 and CDR2 are SGHTA and FQGNSA. In nucleotides, the CDR3 is TGTGCCAGCACGGTACGGTGGGTGGGGAATGAGCAGTTCTTC. Encoded protein: CASTVRWVGNEQFF.

This clonotype was detected ten times or more. The chain uses TRBV19 and TRBJ1-5, with D possibly being TRBD1 (5 bases). V was cut by 3 bases and J by 2 bases, with 11 bases left in between. Germline CDR1 and CDR2: LNHDA and SQIVND (reference sequence). The CDR3 is 15 residues long. In nucleotides, the CDR3 is TGTGCCAGTAGTATCCTGGACACCCGCAATCAGCCCCAGCATTTT. Its protein is CASSILDTRNQPQHF.

Here the CDR3 DNA reads TGCAGTGCCACCCGGGACTACAATGAGCAGTTCTTC. Translated: CSATRDYNEQFF. J is TRBJ2-1 and V is TRBV20-1; a possible D gene is TRBD2 (5 bases). The V gene lost 6 bases and the J gene lost 3 bases, with 9 bases spanning the gap. The CDR3 consists of 12 residues. Germline CDR1 is DFQATT and CDR2 is SNEGSKA (reference sequence).

This clonotype occurred a few times. The chain couples TRBV20-1 to TRBJ2-3; D is uncertain. Trimming pared 3 bases from V and 4 bases from J, leaving 11 bases between. The germline V gene has CDR1 DFQATT and CDR2 SNEGSKA (reference sequence). This CDR3 region has 13 residues. CDR3 coding DNA: TGCAGTGCTAGTGATTCTTTAGCAGATACGCAGTATTTT. Its translation is CSASDSLADTQYF.

This clonotype appeared many times. This rearrangement joins TRBV7-3 to TRBJ2-2; D possibly corresponds to TRBD1 (5 bases). The CDR3 consists of 14 residues. Trimming pared 2 bases from V and 5 bases from J, leaving 9 bases between. Per the germline V gene, CDR1 is SGHTA and CDR2 is FQGTGA. CDR3 loop: CASSLLGVTGELFF. The DNA for the CDR3 is TGTGCCAGCAGCTTACTAGGGGTTACCGGGGAGCTGTTTTTT.

This chain joins TRBV7-2 and TRBJ2-2, with 9 nucleotides matching TRBD2. Germline assignment: CDR1 SGHTA and CDR2 FQGNSA. Germline trimming cut 4 bases from V and 2 bases from J; bases unmatched to any gene: 5. The CDR3 runs to 16 residues. This CDR3 reads CASSSLAGLNTGELFF. As DNA, the CDR3 is TGTGCCAGCAGCTCCCTAGCGGGGCTTAACACCGGGGAGCTGTTTTTT.

This clonotype was detected many times. The chain uses TRBV29-1 and TRBJ2-4, with D perhaps matching TRBD2 (6 bases). The CDR3 length is 14 residues. Germline V gives CDR1 SQVTM, CDR2 ANQGSEA. V lost 6 bases and J 3 bases, leaving 15 bases between the germline ends. CDR3 DNA: TGCAGCGTCCCGGGACTGCTAAACAAAAACATTCAGTACTTC. Translation: CSVPGLLNKNIQYF.

This clonotype has more than one count but fewer than ten. The chain links TRBV7-8 to TRBJ2-1, with 9 nucleotides matching TRBD1. From germline, CDR1 is SGHVS and CDR2 FQNEAQ. V lost 5 bases, J lost 7 bases, and 6 bases stayed unmatched. The length of the CDR3 is 14 residues. The CDR3 bases are TGTGCCAGCAGCATGGGACAGGGAGGAAATGAGCAGTTCTTC. This sequence encodes CASSMGQGGNEQFF.

The rearrangement joins TRBV28 to TRBJ2-1; TRBD2 agrees at 8 bases. The CDR3 covers 14 residues. The V gene end was trimmed by 5 bases and the J gene end by 12 bases; junction bases not matched to a gene: 12. From germline, CDR1 is MDHEN and CDR2 SYDVKM. The CDR3 nucleotides read TGTGCCAGCAGTCGACCGGGACTAGGCACCCGGCAGTTCTTC. This sequence encodes CASSRPGLGTRQFF.